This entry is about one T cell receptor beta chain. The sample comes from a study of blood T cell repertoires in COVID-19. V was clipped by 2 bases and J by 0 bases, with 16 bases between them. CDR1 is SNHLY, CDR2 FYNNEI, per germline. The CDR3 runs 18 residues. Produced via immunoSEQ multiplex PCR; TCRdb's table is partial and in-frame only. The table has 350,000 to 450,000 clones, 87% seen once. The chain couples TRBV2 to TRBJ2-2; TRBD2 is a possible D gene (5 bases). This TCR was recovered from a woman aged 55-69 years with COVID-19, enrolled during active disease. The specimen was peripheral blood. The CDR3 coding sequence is TGTGCCAGCAGTGAACAAGAGCGGCCTACCGCGAACACCGGGGAGCTGTTTTTT. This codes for CASSEQERPTANTGELFF. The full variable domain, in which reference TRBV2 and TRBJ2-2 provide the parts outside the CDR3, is EPEVTQTPSHQVTQMGQEVILRCVPISNHLYFYWYRQILGQKVEFLVSFYNNEISEKSEIFDDQFSVERPDGSNFTLKIRSTKLEDSAMYFCASSEQERPTANTGELFFGEGSRLTVL.